Listed below are T cell receptor beta chains from one sample, sequenced in a study of radiotherapy plus CTLA-4 blockade in lung cancer. Generated by immunoSEQ multiplex PCR, the TCRdb table keeps only in-frame clones and is missing some. The data contain 13,000 to 15,000 clones, 87% of them singletons. The starting material was peripheral blood, obtained from a patient treated with radiotherapy plus ipilimumab. The receptor source for this set is a human donor with non-small cell lung cancer that progressed on radiotherapy plus ipilimumab. Some clones in this sample may be carry-over from other donors' samples. The CDR3 runs from the conserved cysteine through the conserved F or W. The D gene is left open where the match is weak. For some rows the clone size is stated as once, few or many, or as a class when expanded; others skip it.

size: .
D: TRBD2
V: TRBV7-2
J: TRBJ2-1
DNA: TGTGCCAGCAGCTTAATAGCGGGGGGCTACAATGAGCAGTTCTTC
CDR3: CASSLIAGGYNEQFF

size: .
D: TRBD1
V: TRBV6-5
J: TRBJ2-7
DNA: TGTGCCAGCAGGGACAGGGGCTCCTACGAGCAGTACTTC
CDR3: CASRDRGSYEQYF

size: .
D: .
V: TRBV7-8
J: TRBJ2-7
DNA: TGTGCCAGCAGCTTAGGGACAACCTACGAGCAGTACTTC
CDR3: CASSLGTTYEQYF

size: few
D: .
V: TRBV6-1
J: TRBJ2-1
DNA: TGTGCCAGCAGTCCGCGGGGCTCCTACAATGAGCAGTTCTTC
CDR3: CASSPRGSYNEQFF

size: .
D: .
V: TRBV14
J: TRBJ2-7
DNA: TGTGCCAGCAGCCAAGCCGGGTTGGAGCAGTACTTC
CDR3: CASSQAGLEQYF

size: once
D: TRBD1
V: TRBV6-1
J: TRBJ2-1
DNA: TGTGCCAGCAGTTCCGGGACAGGGTGGATTGAGCAGTTCTTC
CDR3: CASSSGTGWIEQFF

size: .
D: .
V: TRBV4-2
J: TRBJ1-3
DNA: TGTGCCAGCAGCCAAGATTTGGCAGGGGAATACACCATATATTTT
CDR3: CASSQDLAGEYTIYF

size: .
D: .
V: TRBV7-2
J: TRBJ1-2
DNA: TGTGCCAGCAGCCCGTATATTACGCTCGGCTATGGCTACACCTTC
CDR3: CASSPYITLGYGYTF

size: .
D: TRBD2
V: TRBV6-5
J: TRBJ2-1
DNA: TGTGCCAGCAGTAAGCGGGAGGGGGCTAGGGATGAGCAGTTCTTC
CDR3: CASSKREGARDEQFF

size: .
D: TRBD1
V: TRBV2
J: TRBJ2-3
DNA: TGTGCCAGCAGCCCGGAGGTGGCAGGGGGAACAGATACGCAGTATTTT
CDR3: CASSPEVAGGTDTQYF

size: .
D: .
V: TRBV5-8
J: TRBJ2-1
DNA: TGTGCCAGCAGCTTGACGAGGGCCCACAATGAGCAGTTCTTC
CDR3: CASSLTRAHNEQFF

size: .
D: TRBD2
V: TRBV11-2
J: TRBJ2-7
DNA: TGTGCCAGCAGCTTGGGGCGGGAGGGGCTCGAGCAGTACTTC
CDR3: CASSLGREGLEQYF

size: .
D: .
V: TRBV27
J: TRBJ1-6
DNA: TGTGCCAGCAGTTTTAACAGCTTTAATTCACCCCTCCACTTT
CDR3: CASSFNSFNSPLHF

size: large
D: .
V: TRBV19
J: TRBJ1-1
DNA: TGTGCCAGTAGAACGTTAGACACTGAAGCTTTCTTT
CDR3: CASRTLDTEAFF

size: .
D: .
V: TRBV5-1
J: TRBJ1-1
DNA: TGCGCCAGCAGCCAAAGCAAGGGGGCTGAAGCTTTCTTT
CDR3: CASSQSKGAEAFF

size: .
D: .
V: TRBV9
J: TRBJ2-5
DNA: TGTGCCAGCAGCGCCCGGGACAAAAAAGAGACCCAGTACTTC
CDR3: CASSARDKKETQYF

size: few
D: .
V: TRBV27
J: TRBJ2-3
DNA: TGTGCCAGCAGTGTAAACCGGGACACAACGCAGTATTTT
CDR3: CASSVNRDTTQYF

size: .
D: TRBD1
V: TRBV23-1
J: TRBJ1-1
DNA: TGCGCCAGCAGTCATTTCCGGGACAGGGGGCGTAACAGGAACACTGAAGCTTTCTTT
CDR3: CASSHFRDRGRNRNTEAFF

size: .
D: TRBD1
V: TRBV27
J: TRBJ2-2
DNA: TGTGCCAGCAGTTTCTACAGGGGGACCGGGGAGCTGTTTTTT
CDR3: CASSFYRGTGELFF

size: .
D: .
V: TRBV18
J: TRBJ1-1
DNA: TGTGCCAGCTCACCATTACGGCAGGCTGAAGCTTTCTTT
CDR3: CASSPLRQAEAFF

size: once
D: TRBD2
V: TRBV6-5
J: TRBJ2-7
DNA: TGTGCCAGCAGAACGACTAGCGGGAGGCCCTACGAGCAGTACTTC
CDR3: CASRTTSGRPYEQYF

size: .
D: .
V: TRBV27
J: TRBJ2-2
DNA: TGTGCCAGCAGCACAGGGTGGGACACCGGGGAGCTGTTTTTT
CDR3: CASSTGWDTGELFF

size: .
D: TRBD1
V: TRBV28
J: TRBJ2-2
DNA: TGTGCCAGCAGTCCAACCGACAGGGCCACCGGGGAGCTGTTTTTT
CDR3: CASSPTDRATGELFF

size: few
D: .
V: TRBV7-6
J: TRBJ2-3
DNA: TGTGCCAGCAGCTTAGGGCTAGATCGAGATACGCAGTATTTT
CDR3: CASSLGLDRDTQYF

size: .
D: .
V: TRBV28
J: TRBJ1-6
DNA: TGTGCCAGCGTCAGAGGGCCCGACTATAATTCACCCCTCCACTTT
CDR3: CASVRGPDYNSPLHF

size: once
D: TRBD2
V: TRBV19
J: TRBJ2-1
DNA: TGTGCCAGTAGTACCCGACTAGCGGGGACCCTCTCCTACAATGAGCAGTTCTTC
CDR3: CASSTRLAGTLSYNEQFF

size: .
D: .
V: TRBV15
J: TRBJ2-7
DNA: TGTGCCACCAGCAGAGATCTAGGCGGTATCTACGAGCAGTACTTC
CDR3: CATSRDLGGIYEQYF

size: hyperexpanded
D: .
V: TRBV5-4
J: TRBJ1-1
DNA: TGTGCCAGCAGCTTTGAGAAGGGGGTGAACACTGAAGCTTTCTTT
CDR3: CASSFEKGVNTEAFF

size: .
D: .
V: TRBV2
J: TRBJ1-1
DNA: TGTGCCAGCAGTGAAGCAATGGGCAAAACAGCTTTCTTT
CDR3: CASSEAMGKTAFF

size: .
D: .
V: TRBV28
J: TRBJ2-4
DNA: TGTGCCAGCAGTTTACAGGGGCTAGCCAAAAACATTCAGTACTTC
CDR3: CASSLQGLAKNIQYF

size: .
D: .
V: TRBV5-1
J: TRBJ2-1
DNA: TGCGCCAGCGGGGACATGGAGCAGTTCTTC
CDR3: CASGDMEQFF

size: .
D: TRBD1
V: TRBV28
J: TRBJ1-5
DNA: TGTGCCAGCAGCCCGGGACAGGGGAGTTCTCAGCCCCAGCATTTT
CDR3: CASSPGQGSSQPQHF

size: .
D: TRBD1
V: TRBV5-6
J: TRBJ1-1
DNA: TGTGCCAGCATCATGGGACAGGGCAACACTGAAGCTTTCTTT
CDR3: CASIMGQGNTEAFF

size: .
D: .
V: TRBV7-2
J: TRBJ1-2
DNA: TGTGCCAGCAGCGCCCCGGGCAGGGATCTTGGTGGCTACACCTTC
CDR3: CASSAPGRDLGGYTF

size: .
D: .
V: TRBV10-2
J: TRBJ2-2
DNA: TGCGCCAGCATGGGGGGGCAGGGGATTACCGGGGAGCTGTTTTTT
CDR3: CASMGGQGITGELFF

size: .
D: TRBD1
V: TRBV7-9
J: TRBJ2-7
DNA: TGTGCCAGCAGCCTTCGACAGGGGGACTACTTGAACTTC
CDR3: CASSLRQGDYLNF

size: .
D: TRBD2
V: TRBV4-1
J: TRBJ2-1
DNA: TGCGCCAGCAGCCACTCGCTAGCGGGGGGGCCTGGGGAGCAGTTCTTC
CDR3: CASSHSLAGGPGEQFF

size: .
D: .
V: TRBV4-3
J: TRBJ2-4
DNA: TGCGCCAGCAGCCAATTAGGAGGGCCTGAAAACATTCAGTACTTC
CDR3: CASSQLGGPENIQYF

size: .
D: TRBD1
V: TRBV28
J: TRBJ2-5
DNA: TGTGCCAGCAGCTTTCAGGGGGCTGGAGAGACCCAGTACTTC
CDR3: CASSFQGAGETQYF

size: .
D: TRBD1
V: TRBV2
J: TRBJ2-7
DNA: TGTGCCAGCAGTGAGGGACAGGCGGCCTACGAGCAGTACTTC
CDR3: CASSEGQAAYEQYF

size: .
D: TRBD1
V: TRBV27
J: TRBJ1-2
DNA: TGTGCCAGCCGGGACAGCTATGGCTACACCTTC
CDR3: CASRDSYGYTF

size: .
D: TRBD1
V: TRBV19
J: TRBJ2-7
DNA: TGTGCCAGTAAAGCTCGTGGAGGGACAGGGGGGTCCGAGCAGTACTTC
CDR3: CASKARGGTGGSEQYF